This entry concerns a single T cell receptor (beta chain). The antigen remains unidentified. The data were taken from a study of identical twins. Study outcomes and limitations: Cross-sectional statistics underpinned the conclusions; the same donors were not followed.

Via MiXCR, TCRdb re-called the 5' RACE reads, giving one row per CDR3 protein. The sample holds 1.5 million to 2 million distinct CDR3 sequences, around 33% seen once. CDR3 length: 13 amino acids. CDR1 DFQATT and CDR2 SNEGSKA come from the germline V gene (reference sequence). This chain joins TRBV20-1 and TRBJ2-7; D remains unclear. The assigned J gene may be wrong: the sequence end matches TRBJ2-5 better. The sequence was collected from a newborn girl in good health. Specimen: cord blood. The CDR3 loop reads CSARSPGGETQYF. CDR3 sequence (DNA): TGCAGTGCTAGAAGTCCGGGTGGAGAGACCCAGTACTTC.